This T cell receptor (beta chain) was recorded in a study of shared clonotypes between healthy human individuals. Germline loops: CDR1 PRHDT, CDR2 FYEKMQ (reference sequence). The CDR3 is made up of 13 amino acids. Trimming at V came to 5 bases and at J to 3 bases, leaving 4 bases not matched to a gene. Measured with immunoSEQ multiplex PCR; TCRdb has only the in-frame clones, and not every one. The sample holds around 1.9 million clones, roughly 95% seen once. Cells designated naive CD8 were CD45RO-negative and were positively selected for CCR7, with terminally differentiated effector memory CD45RA+ cells excluded.

The J gene is TRBJ2-7, the V gene TRBV13, with 7 bases matching TRBD1. Sequenced material: naive CD8+ T cells from PBMCs. The receptor comes from a man aged 18 to 35 in good health. Some clones in this sample may be carry-over from other donors' samples. The CDR3 bases are TGTGCCAGCAGCCCGACAGGGAGCTACGAGCAGTACTTC. This sequence encodes CASSPTGSYEQYF.